These T cell receptor beta chains were read from a single sample in a study of T cells in Graves' hyperthyroidism and ophthalmopathy. Each CDR3 protein is one row after TCRdb ran MiXCR on the multiplex PCR reads. The sample includes 660,000 or so distinct CDR3 sequences, roughly 45% of them seen just once. The sample was peripheral blood or thyroid tissue (not recorded which). These TCRs come from an adult man with Graves' disease, either hyperthyroidism or ophthalmopathy (not recorded which). CDR3s include the opening cysteine and the closing phenylalanine or tryptophan. The D gene is left open where the match is weak. Clone size is shown for a subset of rows, as once, few, many or a class of expanded clone.

V gene	D gene	J gene	clone size	CDR3 DNA	CDR3 protein
TRBV11-2	TRBD1	TRBJ2-3	.	TGTGCCAGCAGCCAAACGGGGACAGTCGGGGATACGCAGTATTTT	CASSQTGTVGDTQYF
TRBV10-3	.	TRBJ1-1	few	TGTGCCACCCAGACAGGATTGGGTACTGAAGCTTTCTTT	CATQTGLGTEAFF
TRBV15	.	TRBJ1-1	many	TGTGCCACCAGCAGAGATGGGGGGGGCACTGAAGCTTTCTTT	CATSRDGGGTEAFF
TRBV24-1	.	TRBJ2-2	.	TGTGCCACCAGTGAGGACGGGGCGAACACCGGGGAGCTGTTTTTT	CATSEDGANTGELFF
TRBV25-1	TRBD2	TRBJ2-3	few	TGTGCCAGCAGTGGGGAAGCGGGAGGGACAGATACGCAGTATTTT	CASSGEAGGTDTQYF
TRBV2	TRBD1	TRBJ2-7	.	TGTGCCAGCAAAGGACAGGGGGCGCCTGGGCAGTACTTC	CASKGQGAPGQYF
TRBV19	.	TRBJ1-1	few	TGTGCCACCACACAGAACACTGAAGCTTTCTTT	CATTQNTEAFF
TRBV12-3/TRBV12-4	TRBD1	TRBJ1-5	.	TGTGCCAGCAGTCCCAGCGGACAGGGCGGTCAGCCCCAGCATTTT	CASSPSGQGGQPQHF
TRBV25-1	TRBD1	TRBJ2-7	.	TGTGCCAGCAGTGCTCACAGGGGGCAGTACGAGCAGTACTTC	CASSAHRGQYEQYF
TRBV2	TRBD2	TRBJ2-7	.	TGCAGTGCGTCGCGGAGCGGGGGACCCTACGAGCAGTACTTC	CSASRSGGPYEQYF
TRBV12-3/TRBV12-4	.	TRBJ1-2	.	TGTGCCAGCAGCCCGCCAGGAGCTTCCTATGGCTACACCTTC	CASSPPGASYGYTF